The 4 T cell receptor beta chains listed next were all sequenced from one sample in a study of graft-versus-host responses after intestinal transplantation. TCRdb's copy holds only in-frame clones and misses some; the assay was immunoSEQ multiplex PCR. In the table there are around 21,000 clones, about 35% of which are singletons. Researchers placed approximately 200,000 CFSE-labeled responder cells in culture with approximately 200,000 irradiated, violet-dye-labeled stimulator cells. Here the sequenced sample was alloreactive CD8+ T cells from a mixed lymphocyte reaction culture, taken before intestinal transplant. Subset of the sample: CFSE-low proliferating T cells sorted from roughly 6-day pre-transplant mixed lymphocyte reaction (GvH or HvG direction). All receptors come from a human patient who received an intestinal transplant.

The gene calls are TRBV30 and TRBJ2-7; D is ambiguous. V lost 3 bases to trimming and J lost 5 bases, with 2 bases between them. The CDR3 is made up of 9 amino acids. CDR1 is GTSNPN and CDR2 is SVGIG in the germline V gene (reference sequence). The CDR3 is CAWSNEQYF. The DNA for the CDR3 is TGTGCCTGGAGCAACGAGCAGTACTTC.

The chain carries TRBV4-1 and TRBJ1-2, with TRBD1 as a possible D gene (6 bases). This CDR3 contains 15 residues. Looked up from germline, CDR1 is MGHRA and CDR2 is YSYEKL. V was clipped by 3 bases and J by 6 bases, with 17 bases between them. CDR3 DNA sequence: TGCGCCAGCAGCCAGGAAACCGGGACAATTGATGGCTACACCTTC. Translation gives CASSQETGTIDGYTF.

The V gene is TRBV7-3, the J gene TRBJ2-7; D remains ambiguous. Germline assignment: CDR1 SGHTA and CDR2 FQGTGA. CDR3 size: 13 residues. V lost 4 bases and J 8 bases, leaving 15 bases between the germline ends. CDR3 loop: CASSSHRSGKQYF. CDR3 DNA: TGTGCCAGCAGCTCCCATAGGAGTGGGAAGCAGTACTTC.

The chain has TRBV7-6 and TRBJ1-2, with TRBD1 as a possible D gene (6 bases). There are 20 residues in the CDR3. The germline V and J ends were trimmed by 1 base and 0 bases, with 24 bases remaining between them. Germline assignment: CDR1 SGHVS and CDR2 FNYEAQ. CDR3 in DNA: TGTGCCAGCAGCTTAGGAGGGGCTGCCTGGGGGGCCCTCGCTAACTATGGCTACACCTTC. Its protein product is CASSLGGAAWGALANYGYTF.